The 27 T cell receptor beta chains in this list originate from one sample, sequenced in a study of CD8 T cells in Susac syndrome. RNA in amounts of about 0.5 to 1 ug was reverse transcribed with random hexamers. Via MiXCR, TCRdb re-called the immunoSEQ multiplex PCR reads, giving one row per CDR3 protein. Of 150,000 to 200,000 distinct CDR3 sequences detected, around 94% appear once; the ten largest clones hold over 0.12%. The sequenced material came from CD4+ T cells from PBMCs. The receptors shown here come from a human donor in good health.

V and J are TRBV6-2 or TRBV6-3 and TRBJ1-1; D is unclear. The CDR3 sequence is 14 residues long. CDR1 and CDR2 from the germline V gene are MNHEY and SVGEGT. The ends were cut back, 7 bases at V and 1 base at J, with 13 bases in the middle. This CDR3 is CASTPAGWNTEAFF. DNA of the CDR3: TGTGCCAGCACTCCCGCGGGATGGAACACTGAAGCTTTCTTT.

The chain carries TRBV5-1 and TRBJ1-6, with 8 bases aligning to TRBD1. The germline CDR1 and CDR2 sequences are SGHRS and YFSETQ. The CDR3 has 14 amino acids. V gave up 4 bases and J gave up 7 bases; unmatched junction bases: 4. The CDR3 sequence is CASSNGQGNSPLHF. The DNA of the CDR3 is TGCGCCAGCAGCAACGGACAGGGAAATTCACCCCTCCACTTT.

The rearrangement uses TRBV15 and TRBJ2-7; D unclear. The V and J ends lost 0 bases and 6 bases respectively, with 6 bases between them. Germline V gene lookup returns CDR1 LNHNV and CDR2 YYDKDF (reference sequence). The CDR3 is 12 amino acids. The CDR3 bases are TGTGCCACCAGCAGAGAACGGTTCGAGCAGTACTTC. Translated: CATSRERFEQYF.

V and J are TRBV27 and TRBJ1-6; the match to TRBD1 covers 9 bases. The CDR3 is 17 amino acids. Trimming cost V 7 bases and J 14 bases; bases outside gene matches: 21. Germline CDR1 reads MNHEY; CDR2 reads SMNVEV (reference sequence). The CDR3 DNA is TGTGCCAGCACCAGCGGAGGCGGGACAGGGCGGAAGTTGGCCCTCCACTTT. Its protein product is CASTSGGGTGRKLALHF.

Only a few counts were recorded for this clonotype. This chain uses TRBV11-2 with TRBJ2-7, with D perhaps TRBD1 (6 bases). The CDR3 sequence is 14 residues long. V gave up 4 bases and J gave up 6 bases, with 16 bases separating them. Germline V gene sequence: CDR1 SGHAT, CDR2 FQNNGV. This CDR3 reads CASSWPRGGREQYF. The CDR3 DNA sequence: TGTGCCAGCAGCTGGCCGCGAGGGGGTCGCGAGCAGTACTTC.

The chain employs TRBV6-6 and TRBJ1-4; 9 bases agree with TRBD1. The CDR3 consists of 14 residues. With V trimmed by 4 bases and J by 8 bases, 5 bases remained unmatched. Germline V gene sequence: CDR1 MNHNY, CDR2 SVGAGI (reference sequence). CDR3 protein: CASSSGQGREKLFF. The CDR3 DNA is TGTGCCAGCAGTTCGGGACAGGGAAGGGAAAAACTGTTTTTT.

This clonotype has a single count. The chain employs TRBV6-2 or TRBV6-3 and TRBJ2-7, with D uncertain. The CDR3 spans 12 residues. Trimming removed 6 bases at V and 4 bases at J, with 10 bases between. In germline, CDR1 is MNHEY, CDR2 SVGEGT. CDR3 region: CASRDTEYEQYF. In DNA form, the CDR3 reads TGTGCCAGCAGAGACACCGAGTACGAGCAGTACTTC.

J is TRBJ2-2 and V is TRBV5-6, with a possible D match to TRBD1 (6 bases). This CDR3 contains 14 residues. Trimming removed 0 bases from V and 6 bases from J, with 9 bases in between. CDR1 and CDR2 (germline): SGHDT, YYEEEE. CDR3 loop: CASSLGRGSGELFF. The CDR3, as DNA: TGTGCCAGCAGCTTGGGCAGGGGATCCGGGGAGCTGTTTTTT. Full variable domain (outside the CDR3, taken from reference TRBV5-6 and TRBJ2-2): DAGVTQSPTHLIKTRGQQVTLRCSPKSGHDTVSWYQQALGQGPQFIFQYYEEEERQRGNFPDRFSGHQFPNYSSELNVNALLLGDSALYLCASSLGRGSGELFFGEGSRLTVL.

This chain links TRBV19 with TRBJ2-1; D gene ambiguous. The CDR3 extends over 15 amino acids. The V and J ends lost 6 bases and 0 bases respectively, with 12 bases between them. The germline V gene has CDR1 LNHDA and CDR2 SQIVND (reference sequence). The CDR3 protein is CASSIPRSSYNEQFF. The CDR3 nucleotides are TGTGCCAGTAGCATCCCTAGGAGCTCCTACAATGAGCAGTTCTTC.

The genes are TRBV12-3 or TRBV12-4 and TRBJ1-6; 8 nucleotides agree with TRBD1. Losses at the gene ends were 1 base for V and 10 bases for J; bases not matched to a gene: 3. This CDR3 has 14 amino acids. The CDR3 is CASSLGRGRSPLHF. For the CDR3, the DNA is TGTGCCAGCAGTTTAGGCAGGGGGCGGTCACCCCTCCACTTT.

This clonotype was detected once. The chain carries TRBV27 and TRBJ2-1; D is tentatively TRBD1 or TRBD2 (5 bases each). The germline CDR1 and CDR2 sequences are MNHEY and SMNVEV (reference sequence). The CDR3 spans 19 residues. V shed 0 bases and J shed 7 bases, with 25 bases lying between them. The CDR3 reads CASSLSKGTTGRRFNEQFF. CDR3 sequence (DNA): TGTGCCAGCAGTTTATCGAAAGGTACGACGGGACGGAGGTTTAATGAGCAGTTCTTC.

V is TRBV6-2 or TRBV6-3 and J is TRBJ2-3; D is undetermined. The CDR3 totals 11 residues. The V end was cut by 8 bases, the J end by 6 bases, with 9 bases between. CDR1 and CDR2 (germline): MNHEY, SVGEGT. The CDR3 sequence: CASGRMDTQYF. The DNA of the CDR3 is TGTGCCAGCGGCCGTATGGATACGCAGTATTTT.

This chain joins TRBV7-2 and TRBJ1-1, with a tentative D call TRBD1 (6 bases). Trimming cost V 5 bases and J 4 bases, with 14 bases left between them. This CDR3 is 14 amino acids long. In germline, CDR1 is SGHTA, CDR2 FQGNSA. The CDR3, as DNA: TGTGCCAGCAGCAATTACAGGGAGAGCACTGAAGCTTTCTTT. The encoded protein is CASSNYRESTEAFF.

The V and J genes are TRBV10-3 and TRBJ1-2; D unclear. V was clipped by 4 bases and J by 10 bases, with 10 bases between them. Per the germline V gene, CDR1 is ENHRY and CDR2 is SYGVKD. CDR3 length: 11 amino acids. The CDR3 DNA sequence: TGTGCCATCAGTGTGTCATCCACCTACACCTTC. Encoded protein: CAISVSSTYTF.

The CDR3 sequence is CASSLNGYRGDKGSPLHF. Here the CDR3 DNA reads TGTGCCAGCAGCTTGAATGGCTACAGGGGCGATAAGGGTTCACCCCTCCACTTT. The chain links TRBV5-7 to TRBJ1-6; 7 bases line up with TRBD1. TRBV5-7 is marked as an open reading frame, function uncertain. The CDR3 is made up of 18 amino acids. V trimming: 1 base; J trimming: 9 bases; junction bases outside the gene matches: 16.

V gene TRBV29-1 combines with J gene TRBJ1-1; D perhaps matches TRBD1 (5 bases). V lost 3 bases to trimming and J lost 4 bases, with 15 bases between them. The CDR3 has 14 amino acids. Germline assignment: CDR1 SQVTM and CDR2 ANQGSEA. The CDR3: CSVEGRMGFTEAFF. The DNA of the CDR3 is TGCAGCGTTGAGGGGCGGATGGGATTCACTGAAGCTTTCTTT.

The chain links TRBV6-5 to TRBJ2-7; tentatively, D is TRBD1 or TRBD2 (5 bases each). Between the trimmed V and J ends, which lost 2 bases and 2 bases, there was a span of 10 bases. The CDR3 is made up of 14 amino acids. Germline V gene data show CDR1 as MNHEY and CDR2 as SVGAGI. The CDR3 nucleotides read TGTGCCAGCAGTTACCAGGGACGTACCTACGAGCAGTACTTC. This translates into CASSYQGRTYEQYF.

As DNA, the CDR3 is TGCGCCAGCAGCCAAGATGGGCAGGGTAACTATGGCTACACCTTC. Encoded protein: CASSQDGQGNYGYTF. The rearrangement joins TRBV4-3 to TRBJ1-2; a possible D gene is TRBD1 (5 bases). CDR1 is LGHNA and CDR2 is YSLEER in the germline V gene. CDR3 size: 15 residues. Trimming pared 0 bases from V and 1 base from J, leaving 9 bases between.

The chain is built from TRBV20-1 and TRBJ2-7; 9 bases map to TRBD1. V was clipped by 2 bases and J by 7 bases; unmatched bases: 6. Germline V gives CDR1 DFQATT, CDR2 SNEGSKA (reference sequence). The length of the CDR3 is 13 residues. The CDR3 sequence is CSARKRQGGEQYF. The CDR3 bases are TGCAGTGCTAGAAAAAGACAGGGGGGAGAGCAGTACTTC.

The V gene is TRBV20-1, the J gene TRBJ2-3, with 8 bases identical to TRBD2. Trimming took 3 bases from V and 5 from J; bases not matched to a gene: 4. CDR1 DFQATT and CDR2 SNEGSKA come from the germline V gene (reference sequence). The CDR3 consists of 13 residues. CDR3 residues: CSASGGALDTQYF. The CDR3 DNA reads as TGCAGTGCTAGCGGGGGGGCGTTAGATACGCAGTATTTT.

The chain is built from TRBV7-2 and TRBJ1-1, with D uncertain. From germline, CDR1 is SGHTA and CDR2 FQGNSA. V lost 0 bases to trimming and J lost 1 base, with 12 bases between them. This CDR3 contains 16 residues. The CDR3 coding sequence is TGTGCCAGCAGCTTAGCTCAGGCCTCAAGGAACACTGAAGCTTTCTTT. Translated: CASSLAQASRNTEAFF.

This chain joins TRBV20-1 and TRBJ2-5; D is possibly TRBD2 (5 bases). Germline lookup yields CDR1 DFQATT and CDR2 SNEGSKA (reference sequence). This CDR3 has 14 amino acids. Trimming shortened V by 3 bases and J by 2 bases, and 13 bases separated the two germline ends. The CDR3 DNA follows: TGCAGTGCTAGGGGAGACGGAACACAAGAGACCCAGTACTTC. Its protein product is CSARGDGTQETQYF.

This clonotype has just a few counts. This chain connects TRBV28 to TRBJ2-7; D is unclear. The V end lost 3 bases, the J end lost 1 base, and 7 bases lay between the germline ends. The CDR3 is made up of 13 amino acids. CDR1 is MDHEN, CDR2 SYDVKM, per germline. The CDR3 DNA is TGTGCCAGCAGTTTTTCCCGATCCTACGAGCAGTACTTC. Protein product: CASSFSRSYEQYF.

The chain links TRBV3-1 to TRBJ1-2, with no clear D. Looked up from germline, CDR1 is LGHDT and CDR2 is YNNKEL (reference sequence). Trimming stripped 0 bases from V and 0 bases from J, with 11 bases between. CDR3 size: 16 residues. CDR3: CASSQEGRGANYGYTF. CDR3 nucleotide sequence: TGTGCCAGCAGCCAAGAGGGTCGGGGTGCTAACTATGGCTACACCTTC. Full variable domain (missing parts from reference TRBV3-1 and TRBJ1-2): DTAVSQTPKYLVTQMGNDKSIKCEQNLGHDTMYWYKQDSKKFLKIMFSYNNKELIINETVPNRFSPKSPDKAHLNLHINSLELGDSAVYFCASSQEGRGANYGYTFGSGTRLTVV.

The chain joins TRBV12-3 or TRBV12-4 to TRBJ1-2; D is unresolved. With 2 bases removed from V and 3 bases from J, the gap between germline ends came to 7 bases. CDR3 length: 13 residues. The CDR3 sequence: CASSLLQYYGYTF. The CDR3 nucleotides are TGTGCCAGCAGTTTACTACAGTACTATGGCTACACCTTC.

V and J are TRBV15 and TRBJ2-1; D might be TRBD2 (5 bases). Trimming pared 0 bases from V and 6 bases from J, leaving 12 bases between. The germline CDR1 and CDR2 sequences are LNHNV and YYDKDF (reference sequence). The CDR3 length is 15 residues. The chain's CDR3 is CATSRDRGSANEQFF. The CDR3 nucleotides read TGTGCCACCAGCAGAGATCGGGGTAGCGCCAATGAGCAGTTCTTC.

The chain couples TRBV29-1 to TRBJ1-2; D is unclear. The CDR3 covers 12 residues. Trimming cost V 2 bases and J 6 bases, with 10 bases left between them. The germline V gene has CDR1 SQVTM and CDR2 ANQGSEA. CDR3 bases: TGCAGCGTTGAAATGGGCGGTCATGGCTACACCTTC. This sequence encodes CSVEMGGHGYTF. The complete variable domain, with remaining parts taken from reference TRBV29-1 and TRBJ1-2, reads SAVISQKPSRDICQRGTSLTIQCQVDSQVTMMFWYRQQPGQSLTLIATANQGSEATYESGFVIDKFPISRPNLTFSTLTVSNMSPEDSSIYLCSVEMGGHGYTFGSGTRLTVV.